This T cell receptor (beta chain) originates from a study of shared clonotypes between healthy human individuals. Method: immunoSEQ multiplex PCR; TCRdb's copy keeps in-frame clones and lacks some. The table includes roughly 500,000 clones, 95% to 96% detected once. This CDR3 has 16 residues. Germline CDR1 SNHLY, CDR2 FYNNEI. The V gene end was trimmed by 5 bases and the J gene end by 2 bases; junction bases not matched to a gene: 11. The source is a woman aged 25-40 years in good health. The sequenced sample was naive CD4+ T cells sorted from blood. Subset meaning: CD45RA+ positively selected. The chain joins TRBV2 to TRBJ1-2; 7 nucleotides agree with TRBD1. CDR3 region: CASSPQRGTANYGYTF. CDR3 bases: TGTGCCAGCAGTCCTCAGAGGGGGACAGCGAACTATGGCTACACCTTC.